This TCR beta chain was identified in a study of cytomegalovirus exposure and HLA in healthy donors. Study-wide results and caveats: V- and J-gene trimming in TCR beta was tied to a missense DCLRE1C variant by an analysis performed later.

CDR3 length equals 13 residues. Germline CDR1 is SGHDN and CDR2 is FVKESK. V lost 0 bases, J lost 11 bases, and 4 bases stayed unmatched. Comments on this clone: Its antigen is as yet unknown.

PCR primers comprised 60 Vbeta and 13 Jbeta primers. TCRdb's copy holds only in-frame clones and misses some; the assay was immunoSEQ multiplex PCR. The sample shows some 180,000 clones, 77% of them seen only once. The sequence derives from a woman aged 60-75 years in good health and CMV-seropositive. The chain employs TRBV14 and TRBJ2-3, with 8 nucleotides matching TRBD1. Sequencing was performed on PBMCs. CDR3 region: CASSQELQGVQYF. The DNA of the CDR3 is TGTGCCAGCAGCCAAGAGCTACAGGGGGTGCAGTATTTT.